The sequence of this TCR beta chain was determined in a study of shared clonotypes between healthy human individuals. Across the whole study: The plates for each donor numbered three CD4 naive, three CD4 memory, two CD8 naive and one CD8 memory. Study-wide findings and caveats: Larger estimated richness was generally seen in naive subsets than in memory subsets. Relative to clonotypes present in all four donors, those not shared had lower generation probabilities.

Comments on this clone: Its matching antigen is unknown.

The CDR3 is 16 amino acids. The V gene end was trimmed by 0 bases and the J gene end by 3 bases; junction bases not matched to a gene: 8. Germline V lookup: CDR1 MNHNS, CDR2 SASEGT. Measured with immunoSEQ multiplex PCR; TCRdb has only the in-frame clones, and not every one. The data contain approximately 530,000 clones, about 96% of them singletons. The rearrangement uses TRBV6-1 and TRBJ2-7; TRBD2 agrees at 7 bases. The receptor's source is a young woman in good health. The specimen sequenced was naive CD4+ T cells sorted from blood. The subset here: CD45RA+ positively selected. CDR3 sequence (DNA): TGTGCCAGCAGTGAAGCATTGAGCGGGGCCCTCTACGAGCAGTACTTC. Translated, it gives CASSEALSGALYEQYF.